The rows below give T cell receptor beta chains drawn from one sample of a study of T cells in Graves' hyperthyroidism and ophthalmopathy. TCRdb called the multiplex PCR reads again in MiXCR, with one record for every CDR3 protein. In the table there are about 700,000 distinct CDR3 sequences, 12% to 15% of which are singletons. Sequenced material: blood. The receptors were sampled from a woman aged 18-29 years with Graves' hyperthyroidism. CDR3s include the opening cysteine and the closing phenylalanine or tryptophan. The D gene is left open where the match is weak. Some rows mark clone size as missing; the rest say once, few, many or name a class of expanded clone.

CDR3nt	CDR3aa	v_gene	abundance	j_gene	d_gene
TGTGCCATCAGCGATACACGGAACACTGAAGCTTTCTTT	CAISDTRNTEAFF	TRBV7-9	-	TRBJ1-1	-
TGTGCCAGCAGTGACCCCAACCTTATTTCTGGAAACACCATATATTTT	CASSDPNLISGNTIYF	TRBV25-1	-	TRBJ1-3	-
TGTGCCAGCAGTCAGAGCCCTGGACAGGGGAATTCACCCCTCCACTTT	CASSQSPGQGNSPLHF	TRBV6-1	-	TRBJ1-6	TRBD1
TGTGCCAGCAGCTTAGACAGGGGGCGCTTGAATGAGCAGTTCTTC	CASSLDRGRLNEQFF	TRBV7-2	many	TRBJ2-1	TRBD1
TGTGCCAGCAGCCAAGCTAGCGGGGTCTCCTACGAGCAGTACTTC	CASSQASGVSYEQYF	TRBV3-1	many	TRBJ2-7	TRBD2
TGCAGTGCTAGAATAGGGACAATTGGCGCTCCCGGGGAGCTGTTTTTT	CSARIGTIGAPGELFF	TRBV20-1	-	TRBJ2-2	-
TGCGCCAGCAGCCAAGAGGACCGTGCCTACGAGCAGTACTTC	CASSQEDRAYEQYF	TRBV4-3	few	TRBJ2-7	-
TGTGCCATCAGCCCGTCTCCGGCGGGGCCCACCGGGGAGCTGTTTTTT	CAISPSPAGPTGELFF	TRBV10-3	many	TRBJ2-2	-
TGCAGTGCTAGAGATGGGGCAGGGGGGTCCTACGAGCAGTACTTC	CSARDGAGGSYEQYF	TRBV20-1	many	TRBJ2-7	-
TGCAGTGCTAGAGATCGGCGGGAGGGTATTCCAGATACGCAGTATTTT	CSARDRREGIPDTQYF	TRBV20-1	many	TRBJ2-3	TRBD2
TGTGCCAGCAGTTTCGGGGAGACCCAGTACTTC	CASSFGETQYF	TRBV12-3/TRBV12-4	many	TRBJ2-5	-
TGTGCCTGGGGACAGGGTTTCGCCGGGGAGCTGTTTTTT	CAWGQGFAGELFF	TRBV30	many	TRBJ2-2	TRBD1
TGCAGTGCTAGTGACAGGGGCCCTAGCGGGAGCATCTACGGGCAGTACTTC	CSASDRGPSGSIYGQYF	TRBV20-1	-	TRBJ2-7	TRBD2
TGCGCCAGCCGACAGATTCCATTTACAACTGAAGCTTTCTTT	CASRQIPFTTEAFF	TRBV5-1	-	TRBJ1-1	-
TGTGCCAGCAGCGCTAGCGGGAGGGCCGCAGATACGCAGTATTTT	CASSASGRAADTQYF	TRBV9	-	TRBJ2-3	TRBD2
TGTGCCAGCAGTTTGCCGGGAAAGCACTATGGCTACACCTTC	CASSLPGKHYGYTF	TRBV28	many	TRBJ1-2	-
TGTGCCAGTAGTGTGCAAAGCGGGAGGGTCTACGAGCAGTACTTC	CASSVQSGRVYEQYF	TRBV19	few	TRBJ2-7	TRBD2
TGTGCCAGCAGTTTGGGTAGGCAGCCGTCCGTTAAGGATGGCTACACCTTC	CASSLGRQPSVKDGYTF	TRBV28	many	TRBJ1-2	-
TGTGCCAGCTCACGGACAGGGGATAGCAATCAGCCCCAGCATTTT	CASSRTGDSNQPQHF	TRBV18	many	TRBJ1-5	TRBD1
TGCGCCAGCAGCCAAGGAGGGAGAAGGGTGAACACTGAAGCTTTCTTT	CASSQGGRRVNTEAFF	TRBV4-1	-	TRBJ1-1	-
TGTGCCAGCCTGGGCCTGGGGAGGAACACCGGGGAGCTGTTTTTT	CASLGLGRNTGELFF	TRBV19	-	TRBJ2-2	-
TGTGCCAGCAGCAAATCCCGGGACCTCCAAGAGACCCAGTACTTC	CASSKSRDLQETQYF	TRBV7-3	many	TRBJ2-5	-
TGTGCCAGCAGCCGACGGACTAGCGGGAGGACCGATACGCAGTATTTT	CASSRRTSGRTDTQYF	TRBV9	few	TRBJ2-3	TRBD2
TGTGCCAGCAGGATGGACCGGGACGCAGCCTACGAGCAGTACTTC	CASRMDRDAAYEQYF	TRBV28	many	TRBJ2-7	-
TGTGCCAGCAGCTTAACACAGGGCTACGAGCAGTACTTC	CASSLTQGYEQYF	TRBV7-9	many	TRBJ2-7	-
TGTGCCTCGACAGAACAAGAGACCCAGTACTTC	CASTEQETQYF	TRBV30	-	TRBJ2-5	-
TGTGCCAGCAGTCTCCCGGATACTGGAAACACCATATATTTT	CASSLPDTGNTIYF	TRBV12-3/TRBV12-4	-	TRBJ1-3	-
TGTGCCAGCAGTTGGGGGGCTTCCTACGAGCAGTACTTC	CASSWGASYEQYF	TRBV27	-	TRBJ2-7	-
TGTGCCAGCAGTAAGGGGACACAACTTAGAGCCGAGACCCAGTACTTC	CASSKGTQLRAETQYF	TRBV2	many	TRBJ2-5	-
TGTGCCAGCAGCCGGAAAATAGGAAGGGCAGCGGGGGAGACCCAGTACTTC	CASSRKIGRAAGETQYF	TRBV7-2	many	TRBJ2-5	TRBD2
TGTGCCAGCAGCCCCGTGGGGGCCATGAACACTGAAGCTTTCTTT	CASSPVGAMNTEAFF	TRBV25-1	few	TRBJ1-1	-
TGTGCCAGCAGCTTAGATGCCCCCGGGACTTCCCTGAATGAGCAGTTCTTC	CASSLDAPGTSLNEQFF	TRBV7-2	many	TRBJ2-1	-
TGTGCCAGCAGTTACTCGAGGCGCGGCACAGATACGCAGTATTTT	CASSYSRRGTDTQYF	TRBV6-2/TRBV6-3	few	TRBJ2-3	-
TGTGCCAGCAGCTTAGATCATCACGCGAACATTCAGTACTTC	CASSLDHHANIQYF	TRBV11-2	many	TRBJ2-4	-
TGCGCCAGCAGCCAATTGTTGGGGGTCTCACCAAGCTCCTACGAGCAGTACTTC	CASSQLLGVSPSSYEQYF	TRBV4-1	few	TRBJ2-7	-
TGTGCCAGCAGCAAAAGGGTTAGCAATCAGCCCCAGCATTTT	CASSKRVSNQPQHF	TRBV7-2	many	TRBJ1-5	-
TGTGCCAGCAGTTCCCTTCACTCCCCTACGGCCGGGGAGCTGTTTTTT	CASSSLHSPTAGELFF	TRBV28	few	TRBJ2-2	-
TGCAGTGCTCTGCCGCATGACAGGGCGCTTCCCTACGAGCAGTACTTC	CSALPHDRALPYEQYF	TRBV20-1	many	TRBJ2-7	TRBD1
TGCGCCAGGCGAGTTTGGGACAATGAGCAGTTCTTC	CARRVWDNEQFF	TRBV10-1	many	TRBJ2-1	-
TGCGCCAGCAGCCAAGCCCGTAGGACAGGGAATCAGCCCCAGCATTTT	CASSQARRTGNQPQHF	TRBV4-1	many	TRBJ1-5	TRBD1
TGTGCCAGCAGCTTAGCGGGGGGTTACAACTATGGCTACACCTTC	CASSLAGGYNYGYTF	TRBV7-9	many	TRBJ1-2	-
TGTGCCAGCAGCTCCTCCGGGACAGAAAGCTCCTACAATGAGCAGTTCTTC	CASSSSGTESSYNEQFF	TRBV11-3	-	TRBJ2-1	TRBD1